This T cell receptor beta chain was recovered during a study of response to subunit inactivated influenza vaccine. General study results and limits: Few new T cells, the authors suggested, are recruited by each seasonal influenza vaccination.

V was clipped by 0 bases and J by 3 bases, with 9 bases between them. This CDR3 is 14 amino acids long. The germline CDR1 and CDR2 sequences are LGHNA and YSLEER. This clonotype was found a few times. What it binds is not known. Using its own MiXCR run on the RT-PCR reads, TCRdb lists one record per CDR3 protein. The table has around 540,000 distinct CDR3 sequences, around 11% seen once; the top ten hold about 10%. This sequence was found in a man aged 50 or older who received an inactivated influenza vaccine. Material: PBMCs from blood, obtained on the day of vaccination. The rearrangement joins TRBV4-3 to TRBJ2-7, with no clear D. CDR3 in DNA: TGCGCCAGCAGCCAAGAAAAAATAGGCTACGAGCAGTACTTC. Its protein is CASSQEKIGYEQYF.